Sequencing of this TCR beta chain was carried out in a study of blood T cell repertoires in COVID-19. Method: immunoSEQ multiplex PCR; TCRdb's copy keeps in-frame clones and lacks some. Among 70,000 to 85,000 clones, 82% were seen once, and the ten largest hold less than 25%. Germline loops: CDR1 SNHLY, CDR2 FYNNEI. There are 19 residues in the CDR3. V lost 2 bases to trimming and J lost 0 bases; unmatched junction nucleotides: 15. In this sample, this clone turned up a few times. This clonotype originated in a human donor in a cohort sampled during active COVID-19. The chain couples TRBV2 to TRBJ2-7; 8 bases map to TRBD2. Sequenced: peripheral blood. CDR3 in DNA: TGTGCCAGCAGTGAATTCAGCAAAGGAGGTAGCGGGAACTCCTACGAGCAGTACTTC. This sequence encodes CASSEFSKGGSGNSYEQYF.